The 14 T cell receptor beta chains presented below share a single source sample, sequenced in a study of blood T cells in healthy people across ages. Alongside a J-beta primer mix, a sample-barcoded 5' primer served in a second PCR lasting roughly 6 to 11 cycles. TCRdb reprocessed the 5' RACE reads via MiXCR and lists one record per CDR3 protein. Counted here are 1.5 million or so distinct CDR3 sequences, approximately 38% occurring once; the ten biggest clones make up under 8%. Sequencing input: blood. These receptor sequences come from a woman aged 18-29 years in good health.

This clonotype has just a few counts. V usage is TRBV20-1 and J usage is TRBJ2-7, with D possibly TRBD1 on 7 matching bases. Trimming took 6 bases from V and 6 from J, leaving 18 bases between them. The CDR3 runs 13 residues. The germline V gene encodes CDR1 DFQATT and CDR2 SNEGSKA (reference sequence). The CDR3 DNA reads as TGCAGTGCGCCATGGACAGGACTACGCGAGCAGTACTTC. This translates into CSAPWTGLREQYF.

The CDR3, as DNA: TGTGCCATCAGTGAGCGACAGGGGTCAGAAGGTAATGAGCAGTTCTTC. Its translation: CAISERQGSEGNEQFF. The rearrangement joins TRBV10-3 to TRBJ2-1; 8 positions match TRBD1. CDR3 length: 16 residues. V shed 2 bases and J 7 bases; nucleotides not matched to a gene: 10. Germline CDR1 ENHRY, CDR2 SYGVKD.

This clonotype was recorded a few times. The rearrangement joins TRBV20-1 to TRBJ1-1; no definite D call. CDR1 and CDR2 from the germline V gene are DFQATT and SNEGSKA (reference sequence). Trimming took off 5 bases at V and 2 bases at J, with 12 bases between the two ends. The length of the CDR3 is 13 residues. CDR3 protein: CSARATYNTEAFF. The DNA for the CDR3 is TGCAGTGCTCGGGCGACCTATAACACTGAAGCTTTCTTT.

The rearrangement links TRBV7-9 to TRBJ2-3, with D tentatively TRBD2 (7 bases). The CDR3 runs 16 residues. The V gene lost 2 bases and the J gene lost 0 bases, with 12 bases spanning the gap. The germline CDR1 and CDR2 sequences are SEHNR and FQNEAQ (reference sequence). The CDR3 protein is CASSLIKGGSTDTQYF. CDR3 bases: TGTGCCAGCAGCTTAATTAAGGGGGGGAGCACAGATACGCAGTATTTT.

The genes are TRBV20-1 and TRBJ2-1; perhaps TRBD2 as D (5 bases). The ends were cut back, 6 bases at V and 1 base at J, with 13 bases in the middle. The CDR3 sequence is 14 residues long. CDR1 and CDR2 (germline): DFQATT, SNEGSKA (reference sequence). This chain's CDR3 is CSASRDISYNEQFF. CDR3 coding DNA: TGCAGTGCGTCGAGGGATATTTCCTACAATGAGCAGTTCTTC.

V usage is TRBV20-1 and J usage is TRBJ2-5; possible D gene TRBD2, 6 bases. Germline V gives CDR1 DFQATT, CDR2 SNEGSKA (reference sequence). The length of the CDR3 is 13 residues. V lost 5 bases and J lost 5, with 15 bases in between. The CDR3 nucleotides read TGCAGTGCTCTTCCGGGACTGGTGGAGACCCAGTACTTC. The encoded protein is CSALPGLVETQYF.

J is TRBJ2-1 and V is TRBV20-1; D gene uncertain. With 1 base removed from V and 3 bases from J, the gap between germline ends came to 13 bases. The V gene's germline CDR1 is DFQATT and CDR2 SNEGSKA (reference sequence). The CDR3 contains 15 residues. The CDR3 DNA follows: TGCAGTGCTAGAGGCCGGTTGGAGTACTACAATGAGCAGTTCTTC. Translation gives CSARGRLEYYNEQFF.

V is TRBV10-3 and J is TRBJ1-1; 10 bases fit TRBD1. The CDR3 is 16 amino acids. V shed 3 bases and J 0 bases; nucleotides not matched to a gene: 4. Germline values: CDR1 ENHRY, CDR2 SYGVKD. The chain's CDR3 is CAISEPGQGVNTEAFF. As DNA, the CDR3 is TGTGCCATCAGTGAACCCGGACAGGGGGTGAACACTGAAGCTTTCTTT.

This clonotype was detected a few times. The V gene is TRBV7-8, the J gene TRBJ2-5, with a possible D match to TRBD2 (5 bases). The CDR3 sequence is 16 residues long. With 7 bases removed from V and 2 bases from J, the gap between germline ends came to 20 bases. Per germline, CDR1 SGHVS and CDR2 FQNEAQ. CDR3 DNA: TGTGCCAGCACCTTGGTAGTCGCGGGCTCACAAGAGACCCAGTACTTC. Translated, it gives CASTLVVAGSQETQYF.

This chain connects TRBV10-1 to TRBJ1-1; tentatively, D is TRBD1 (5 bases). This CDR3 is built from 13 residues. Germline loops: CDR1 WNHNN, CDR2 SYGVQD (reference sequence). The V gene lost 5 bases and the J gene lost 1 base, with 8 bases spanning the gap. CDR3 loop: CASSQQANTEAFF. The CDR3 DNA sequence: TGCGCCAGCAGTCAACAGGCGAACACTGAAGCTTTCTTT.

Only a few counts were recorded for this clonotype. V is TRBV27 and J is TRBJ2-6, with D unresolved. V lost 8 bases to trimming and J lost 3 bases, with 8 bases between them. CDR3 length: 13 amino acids. Germline-derived CDR1 and CDR2 are MNHEY and SMNVEV (reference sequence). CDR3 residues: CASGLNGANVLTF. The DNA of the CDR3 is TGTGCCAGCGGGTTGAATGGGGCCAACGTCCTGACTTTC.

The genes are TRBV30 and TRBJ2-1; 8 nucleotides match TRBD2. Trimming at V came to 1 base and at J to 5 bases, leaving 10 bases not matched to a gene. The CDR3 sequence is 16 residues long. Germline CDR1 is GTSNPN and CDR2 is SVGIG (reference sequence). Here the CDR3 reads CAWSGDSGRINNEQFF. CDR3 in DNA: TGTGCCTGGAGTGGAGACAGCGGGAGAATAAACAATGAGCAGTTCTTC.

The rearrangement joins TRBV9 to TRBJ2-5; unclear D gene. Trimming cost V 2 bases and J 3 bases, with 8 bases left between them. CDR1 and CDR2 (germline): SGDLS, YYNGEE. The CDR3 extends over 13 amino acids. The CDR3 sequence is CASSVGTEETQYF. DNA of the CDR3: TGTGCCAGCAGCGTTGGTACAGAAGAGACCCAGTACTTC. The whole variable domain, filled in from reference TRBV9 and TRBJ2-5, reads DSGVTQTPKHLITATGQRVTLRCSPRSGDLSVYWYQQSLDQGLQFLIQYYNGEERAKGNILERFSAQQFPDLHSELNLSSLELGDSALYFCASSVGTEETQYFGPGTRLLVL.

The rearrangement uses TRBV6-6 and TRBJ1-2; a possible D gene is TRBD1 (5 bases). The V gene lost 8 bases and the J gene lost 2 bases, with 18 bases spanning the gap. From germline, CDR1 is MNHNY and CDR2 SVGAGI (reference sequence). The length of the CDR3 is 15 residues. CDR3 sequence (DNA): TGTGCCAGCCTCCTAGGGGCGGAGGGGAACTATGGCTACACCTTC. Amino acids: CASLLGAEGNYGYTF.